This is a list of T cell receptor beta chains from one sample in a study of identical twins. TCRdb ran MiXCR on the 5' RACE reads and lists one entry per CDR3 protein. Among under 900,000 distinct CDR3 sequences listed, about 20% were seen once. The same specimen was also included in a second study, on T cells expressing NK-cell markers.

What was sequenced was PBMCs. The receptors come from a woman aged 18-29 years in good health. The CDR3 runs from the conserved cysteine through the conserved F or W. Fields, in order: J gene, clone size, V gene, D gene, CDR3 protein, CDR3 DNA. D genes are given only for firm matches. Size values are once, few and many counts, or a class for expanded clones, and some rows have none.

j_gene: TRBJ2-2
abundance: few
v_gene: TRBV20-1
d_gene: NA
CDR3aa: CSASQTLNTGELFF
CDR3nt: TGCAGTGCTAGTCAGACTTTGAACACCGGGGAGCTGTTTTTT

j_gene: TRBJ2-7
abundance: NA
v_gene: TRBV7-8
d_gene: NA
CDR3aa: CASSLAVWAASYEQYF
CDR3nt: TGTGCCAGCAGCTTAGCGGTTTGGGCAGCCTCCTACGAGCAGTACTTC

j_gene: TRBJ2-3
abundance: many
v_gene: TRBV5-1
d_gene: TRBD2
CDR3aa: CASSPRTSGRPTDTQYF
CDR3nt: TGCGCCAGCAGCCCAAGGACTAGCGGGAGGCCCACAGATACGCAGTATTTT

j_gene: TRBJ1-2
abundance: many
v_gene: TRBV20-1
d_gene: TRBD1
CDR3aa: CSARANRGHTF
CDR3nt: TGCAGTGCTAGGGCAAACAGGGGGCACACCTTC

j_gene: TRBJ2-7
abundance: NA
v_gene: TRBV29-1
d_gene: TRBD2
CDR3aa: CSVEGGNQYEQYF
CDR3nt: TGCAGCGTTGAGGGGGGGAACCAGTACGAGCAGTACTTC

j_gene: TRBJ1-6
abundance: few
v_gene: TRBV20-1
d_gene: TRBD1
CDR3aa: CSALGTGEGPLHF
CDR3nt: TGCAGTGCTCTCGGGACAGGGGAGGGACCCCTCCACTTT

j_gene: TRBJ2-3
abundance: few
v_gene: TRBV3-1
d_gene: NA
CDR3aa: CASSQELGGTQYF
CDR3nt: TGTGCCAGCAGCCAAGAATTGGGGGGTACGCAGTATTTT

j_gene: TRBJ2-1
abundance: few
v_gene: TRBV10-3
d_gene: NA
CDR3aa: CAISPFAGRGHNEQFF
CDR3nt: TGTGCCATCAGTCCCTTCGCGGGGCGGGGACACAATGAGCAGTTCTTC

j_gene: TRBJ2-1
abundance: few
v_gene: TRBV6-2/TRBV6-3
d_gene: NA
CDR3aa: CASSYRGGSEQFF
CDR3nt: TGTGCCAGCAGTTACAGGGGGGGATCTGAGCAGTTCTTC

j_gene: TRBJ2-1
abundance: few
v_gene: TRBV4-1
d_gene: NA
CDR3aa: CASGNRGYNEQFF
CDR3nt: TGCGCCAGCGGTAATCGGGGGTACAATGAGCAGTTCTTC

j_gene: TRBJ1-2
abundance: few
v_gene: TRBV5-1
d_gene: NA
CDR3aa: CASSPTGESGYTF
CDR3nt: TGCGCCAGCAGCCCAACAGGAGAGAGTGGCTACACCTTC

j_gene: TRBJ2-7
abundance: NA
v_gene: TRBV7-2
d_gene: TRBD1
CDR3aa: CASSKRQGGSYEQYF
CDR3nt: TGTGCCAGCAGCAAGAGACAGGGTGGATCCTACGAGCAGTACTTC

j_gene: TRBJ1-1
abundance: NA
v_gene: TRBV20-1
d_gene: TRBD1
CDR3aa: CSLGDRGFEAFF
CDR3nt: TGCAGCTTGGGGGACAGGGGATTTGAAGCTTTCTTT

j_gene: TRBJ2-1
abundance: NA
v_gene: TRBV13
d_gene: NA
CDR3aa: CASSSRVFGEQFF
CDR3nt: TGTGCCAGCAGCTCCCGAGTCTTTGGTGAGCAGTTCTTC

j_gene: TRBJ2-7
abundance: NA
v_gene: TRBV5-1
d_gene: TRBD1
CDR3aa: CASTPRGQGSYEQYF
CDR3nt: TGCGCCAGCACTCCGCGGGGACAGGGAAGCTACGAGCAGTACTTC

j_gene: TRBJ2-7
abundance: few
v_gene: TRBV5-1
d_gene: NA
CDR3aa: CASSLEWGLTLDEQYF
CDR3nt: TGCGCCAGCAGCTTGGAGTGGGGGCTCACCCTAGACGAGCAGTACTTC

j_gene: TRBJ1-1
abundance: NA
v_gene: TRBV5-1
d_gene: NA
CDR3aa: CASSFKGLGGTEAFF
CDR3nt: TGCGCCAGCAGCTTCAAGGGTCTGGGAGGGACTGAAGCTTTCTTT

j_gene: TRBJ2-7
abundance: NA
v_gene: TRBV20-1
d_gene: TRBD2
CDR3aa: CSALTSGTFYEQYF
CDR3nt: TGCAGTGCTCTGACTAGCGGGACGTTCTACGAGCAGTACTTC

j_gene: TRBJ2-3
abundance: NA
v_gene: TRBV9
d_gene: TRBD2
CDR3aa: CASSVYQAGVTYF
CDR3nt: TGTGCCAGCAGCGTATATCAAGCGGGGGTTACGTATTTT

j_gene: TRBJ2-5
abundance: NA
v_gene: TRBV20-1
d_gene: NA
CDR3aa: CSASGRGGGWETQYF
CDR3nt: TGCAGTGCTAGTGGGCGGGGCGGGGGCTGGGAGACCCAGTACTTC

j_gene: TRBJ2-3
abundance: few
v_gene: TRBV12-3/TRBV12-4
d_gene: NA
CDR3aa: CASSLVGIPDTQYF
CDR3nt: TGTGCCAGCAGTTTAGTGGGTATCCCTGATACGCAGTATTTT